This is a list of T cell receptor beta chains from one sample in a study of shared clonotypes between healthy human individuals. The repertoire was sequenced with immunoSEQ multiplex PCR; TCRdb's copy has only in-frame clones and lacks some. The sample carries a few million clones, approximately 96% recorded once. The sequenced material came from naive CD4+ T cells sorted from blood. The receptors stem from a man younger than 35 in good health. Each CDR3 is given with its conserved first and last residue. A D gene is named only where the DNA matches it firmly. Some rows mark clone size as missing; the rest say once, few, many or name a class of expanded clone.

length: 15
V: TRBV6-5
J: TRBJ1-2
size: NA
D: TRBD1
CDR3: CASSPGTGGFSGYTF
DNA: TGTGCCAGCAGTCCCGGGACAGGGGGTTTCTCTGGCTACACCTTC

length: 15
V: TRBV7-9
J: TRBJ1-3
size: once
D: TRBD1
CDR3: CASSLVPQGANTIYF
DNA: TGTGCCAGCAGCTTAGTTCCACAGGGGGCAAACACCATATATTTT

length: 16
V: TRBV19
J: TRBJ1-2
size: NA
D: NA
CDR3: CASSPQILPIGYGYTF
DNA: TGTGCCAGTAGTCCCCAGATTCTACCCATAGGCTATGGCTACACCTTC

length: 15
V: TRBV7-2
J: TRBJ2-2
size: NA
D: TRBD2
CDR3: CASSRGGLNTGELFF
DNA: TGTGCCAGCAGCCGCGGGGGACTAAACACCGGGGAGCTGTTTTTT

length: 16
V: TRBV9
J: TRBJ2-7
size: NA
D: TRBD2
CDR3: CASSVAGLVGTYEQYF
DNA: TGTGCCAGCAGCGTAGCCGGACTAGTGGGGACCTACGAGCAGTACTTC

length: 15
V: TRBV6-6
J: TRBJ2-7
size: few
D: NA
CDR3: CASSYSSQGFYEQYF
DNA: TGTGCCAGCAGTTACAGTAGTCAGGGCTTCTACGAGCAGTACTTC

length: 16
V: TRBV5-6
J: TRBJ2-7
size: NA
D: NA
CDR3: CASSFSWEVGSYEQYF
DNA: TGTGCCAGCAGCTTCTCCTGGGAGGTGGGTTCCTACGAGCAGTACTTC

length: 14
V: TRBV28
J: TRBJ1-2
size: NA
D: TRBD1
CDR3: CASTPRGQDDGYTF
DNA: TGTGCCAGCACCCCAAGGGGACAGGACGATGGCTACACCTTC

length: 14
V: TRBV10-1
J: TRBJ1-4
size: NA
D: TRBD1
CDR3: CASSDGTGGGKLFF
DNA: TGCGCCAGCAGTGATGGGACAGGGGGAGGAAAACTGTTTTTT

length: 19
V: TRBV10-3
J: TRBJ2-1
size: NA
D: TRBD2
CDR3: CATRDRTGGLAGGRDEQFF
DNA: TGTGCCACCCGGGACCGGACAGGGGGACTAGCGGGAGGAAGGGATGAGCAGTTCTTC

length: 12
V: TRBV28
J: TRBJ1-2
size: NA
D: NA
CDR3: CASRQGVYGYTF
DNA: TGTGCCAGCAGACAGGGAGTCTATGGCTACACCTTC

length: 17
V: TRBV14
J: TRBJ2-6
size: NA
D: NA
CDR3: CASSRPRVGAGANVLTF
DNA: TGTGCCAGCAGCCGACCGAGGGTCGGGGCTGGGGCCAACGTCCTGACTTTC

length: 15
V: TRBV6-6
J: TRBJ1-1
size: NA
D: NA
CDR3: CASSREGSVNTEAFF
DNA: TGTGCCAGCAGTCGGGAGGGATCGGTGAACACTGAAGCTTTCTTT

length: 15
V: TRBV5-1
J: TRBJ1-1
size: NA
D: NA
CDR3: CASSPGTARETEAFF
DNA: TGCGCCAGCAGCCCAGGGACGGCCAGGGAGACTGAAGCTTTCTTT

length: 16
V: TRBV5-4
J: TRBJ2-2
size: NA
D: TRBD2
CDR3: CASSQKIAGDTGELFF
DNA: TGTGCCAGCAGCCAAAAAATAGCGGGAGACACCGGGGAGCTGTTTTTT

length: 14
V: TRBV19
J: TRBJ1-1
size: NA
D: NA
CDR3: CASSLQIMNTEAFF
DNA: TGTGCCAGTAGTTTACAGATAATGAACACTGAAGCTTTCTTT